This T cell receptor (beta chain) came from a study of shared clonotypes between healthy human individuals. From CD4+ cells came CD45RA+ naive and CD45RA-negative memory subsets. TCRdb keeps only in-frame clones here, not all; method: immunoSEQ multiplex PCR. Seen here are 600,000 to 750,000 clones, about 78% observed once, and the top ten hold approximately 1.8%. Germline V gene sequence: CDR1 LNHNV, CDR2 YYDKDF (reference sequence). After removal of 5 bases from V and 2 bases from J, the junction contained 15 bases not matched to a gene. This CDR3 is built from 19 residues. The chain uses TRBV15 and TRBJ2-3, with 11 bases that match TRBD2. The receptor was derived from a woman aged 25 to 39 in good health. Sample: memory CD4+ T cells sorted from blood. Described subset: CD45RA-negative fraction. CDR3 in DNA: TGTGCCACCAGCCCGCGCCGGGGACTAGCGGAGGGGGCCACAGATACGCAGTATTTT. This codes for CATSPRRGLAEGATDTQYF.